The 24 T cell receptor beta chains below were found in one sample sequenced in a study of post-analysis software for immune sequencing data. These receptors are not linked to any known antigen. Notes on the study in general: Higher frequency in patients than in controls was seen for five TRBV segments, with TRBV5-6, TRBV5-1 and TRBV20-1 among them.

TCR beta cDNA libraries included unique molecular identifiers. One entry per CDR3 protein, called by TCRdb with MiXCR from the PCR reads. The data contain fewer than 900,000 distinct CDR3 sequences, 35% to 55% of them singletons. The material sequenced was blood. These receptors all stem from a girl between 10 and 17 years old with multiple sclerosis.

This clonotype occurred a few times. The J gene is TRBJ2-7, the V gene TRBV28, with 13 bases that match TRBD2. Germline V gives CDR1 MDHEN, CDR2 SYDVKM. CDR3 length: 17 residues. V lost 1 base, J lost 4 bases, and 7 bases stayed unmatched. The CDR3 sequence is CASSLSPLAGGGYEQYF. For the CDR3, the DNA is TGTGCCAGCAGTTTATCCCCACTAGCGGGAGGGGGGTACGAGCAGTACTTC.

This clonotype showed up just a few times. The V and J genes are TRBV9 and TRBJ2-7, with 9 bases fitting TRBD2. Per germline, CDR1 SGDLS and CDR2 YYNGEE. The CDR3 runs 15 residues. V lost 0 bases and J lost 2; bases outside the gene matches: 3. This CDR3 is CASSVASSGTYEQYF. CDR3 coding DNA: TGTGCCAGCAGCGTAGCCTCTAGCGGGACCTACGAGCAGTACTTC.

The V gene is TRBV5-1, the J gene TRBJ2-1; 7 bases agree with TRBD2. The V gene end was trimmed by 1 base and the J gene end by 4 bases; junction bases not matched to a gene: 5. Germline V gives CDR1 SGHRS, CDR2 YFSETQ. The CDR3 runs 15 residues. As DNA, the CDR3 is TGCGCCAGCAGCTTGCCTAGCGGCATATACAATGAGCAGTTCTTC. Its translation: CASSLPSGIYNEQFF.

The V call is TRBV12-3 or TRBV12-4, the J call TRBJ1-6; maybe TRBD1 (6 bases). V was trimmed by 6 bases and J by 9 bases, leaving 18 bases between them. This CDR3 spans 15 amino acids. The CDR3 DNA reads TGTGCCAGCAGACCAGAACAGGGTTTGGGTTCACCCCTCCACTTT. This codes for CASRPEQGLGSPLHF.

V usage is TRBV20-1 and J usage is TRBJ2-7, with 7 nucleotides matching TRBD2. Germline-derived CDR1 and CDR2 are DFQATT and SNEGSKA (reference sequence). V lost 3 bases and J lost 3; bases outside the gene matches: 8. CDR3 size: 14 residues. In nucleotides, the CDR3 is TGCAGTGCTAGTCGGCTAGCGGAGGGCTACGAGCAGTACTTC. Amino acids: CSASRLAEGYEQYF.

V gene TRBV6-5 combines with J gene TRBJ2-1, with 9 bases that match TRBD2. The CDR3 spans 14 residues. V was pared by 2 bases and J by 6 bases, with 2 bases of the junction left unmatched. Germline V gives CDR1 MNHEY, CDR2 SVGAGI. The CDR3 loop is CASSYLAGSNEQFF. The CDR3 region has the DNA TGTGCCAGCAGTTACCTAGCGGGAAGCAATGAGCAGTTCTTC.

The V gene is TRBV10-3, the J gene TRBJ1-2; the D gene is possibly TRBD1 (5 bases). Trimming pared 3 bases from V and 6 bases from J, leaving 11 bases between. In germline, CDR1 is ENHRY, CDR2 SYGVKD. There are 13 residues in the CDR3. The CDR3 DNA follows: TGTGCCATCAGTGAATCAGGGAGGGATGGCTACACCTTC. Its translation is CAISESGRDGYTF.

The chain uses TRBV7-9 and TRBJ2-1; 7 nucleotides match TRBD1. CDR3 size: 17 residues. Unmatched junction bases numbered 13, after V lost 1 base and J lost 7 bases. CDR1 and CDR2 from the germline V gene are SEHNR and FQNEAQ (reference sequence). The CDR3 DNA is TGTGCCAGCAGCTTAGTTGTAGGGACAGCACCTTCTAATGAGCAGTTCTTC. It is translated as CASSLVVGTAPSNEQFF. The full variable domain, with the rest looked up from reference TRBV7-9 and TRBJ2-1, is DTGVSQNPRHKITKRGQNVTFRCDPISEHNRLYWYRQTLGQGPEFLTYFQNEAQLEKSRLLSDRFSAERPKGSFSTLEIQRTEQGDSAMYLCASSLVVGTAPSNEQFFGPGTRLTVL.

This rearrangement joins TRBV12-3 or TRBV12-4 to TRBJ2-1, with D hard to call. V was pared by 0 bases and J by 15 bases, with 12 bases between. This CDR3 comprises 12 residues. CDR3 loop: CASSLARKWLFF. The CDR3 bases are TGTGCCAGCAGTTTAGCGCGCAAATGGCTGTTCTTC.

This clonotype was seen a handful of times. The J gene is TRBJ2-7, the V gene TRBV15; D unresolved. Trimming took off 2 bases at V and 6 bases at J, with 17 bases between the two ends. Per germline, CDR1 LNHNV and CDR2 YYDKDF (reference sequence). There are 15 residues in the CDR3. The CDR3 region has the DNA TGTGCCACCAGCAGACGGACCGCCAGTAGACTCGAGCAGTACTTC. This translates into CATSRRTASRLEQYF.

This clonotype was detected only a few times. The V and J genes are TRBV7-9 and TRBJ1-2; TRBD1 is a possible D gene (6 bases). CDR3 size: 12 residues. Trimming removed 5 bases from V and 8 bases from J, with 12 bases in between. CDR1 SEHNR and CDR2 FQNEAQ come from the germline V gene (reference sequence). The CDR3 DNA sequence: TGTGCCAGCAGCGGTAGGGGGGAAGGCTACACCTTC. It is translated as CASSGRGEGYTF. Full variable domain (remainder filled in from reference TRBV7-9 and TRBJ1-2): DTGVSQNPRHKITKRGQNVTFRCDPISEHNRLYWYRQTLGQGPEFLTYFQNEAQLEKSRLLSDRFSAERPKGSFSTLEIQRTEQGDSAMYLCASSGRGEGYTFGSGTRLTVV.

V is TRBV6-2 or TRBV6-3 and J is TRBJ2-5; 7 bases line up with TRBD2. CDR1 is MNHEY and CDR2 is SVGEGT in the germline V gene. CDR3 length equals 15 residues. Unmatched junction bases numbered 18, after V lost 10 bases and J lost 7 bases. The CDR3 reads CATTTTKRDRWTQYF. For the CDR3, the DNA is TGTGCCACCACTACAACCAAGCGGGATCGGTGGACCCAGTACTTC.

This chain joins TRBV20-1 and TRBJ2-1; TRBD1 matches 8 bases. The CDR3 contains 13 residues. Per the germline V gene, CDR1 is DFQATT and CDR2 is SNEGSKA (reference sequence). The ends lost 6 bases at V and 7 bases at J; junction bases unmatched: 8. The CDR3 spells CSAWTGKGNEQFF. The DNA for the CDR3 is TGCAGTGCATGGACAGGGAAGGGAAATGAGCAGTTCTTC.

The chain has TRBV20-1 and TRBJ2-5; D is perhaps TRBD1 (6 bases). The CDR3 loop spans 17 amino acids. Germline CDR1 and CDR2: DFQATT and SNEGSKA (reference sequence). The ends were cut back, 6 bases at V and 4 bases at J, with 27 bases in the middle. CDR3 sequence: CSAPGLSGQSSGETQYF. CDR3 coding DNA: TGCAGTGCCCCCGGTCTTTCCGGACAGAGCTCAGGAGAGACCCAGTACTTC.

This clonotype was seen more than once but under ten times. The J gene is TRBJ2-1, the V gene TRBV9; TRBD2 aligns across 7 bases. The CDR3 is made up of 16 amino acids. CDR1 SGDLS and CDR2 YYNGEE come from the germline V gene. V trimming: 0 bases; J trimming: 4 bases; junction bases outside the gene matches: 7. The CDR3 region has the DNA TGTGCCAGCAGCGTAGACGGGAGGCGAGCTTACAATGAGCAGTTCTTC. It is translated as CASSVDGRRAYNEQFF. Based on the CDR3 plus reference TRBV9 and TRBJ2-1, the full variable domain is DSGVTQTPKHLITATGQRVTLRCSPRSGDLSVYWYQQSLDQGLQFLIQYYNGEERAKGNILERFSAQQFPDLHSELNLSSLELGDSALYFCASSVDGRRAYNEQFFGPGTRLTVL.

The chain is built from TRBV11-2 and TRBJ2-7; TRBD1 aligns across 7 bases. The CDR3 length is 16 residues. Looked up from germline, CDR1 is SGHAT and CDR2 is FQNNGV. J gave up 0 bases and V 5 bases, and 10 bases lay outside the gene matches. CDR3 sequence (DNA): TGTGCCAGCAGCCAATCGACAGGGACCTTCTCCTACGAGCAGTACTTC. Translating gives CASSQSTGTFSYEQYF.

This clonotype was detected ten times or more. The chain is built from TRBV10-3 and TRBJ2-5, with D maybe TRBD2 (6 bases). Deletions cut 2 bases from V and 1 base from J, with 8 bases between. The CDR3 contains 14 residues. Germline V gives CDR1 ENHRY, CDR2 SYGVKD. CDR3 sequence (DNA): TGTGCCATCAGTGAGGGGGAGGCCCAAGAGACCCAGTACTTC. Amino acids: CAISEGEAQETQYF.

This clonotype was recorded a few times. This chain connects TRBV24-1 to TRBJ2-7; D unclear. Looked up from germline, CDR1 is KGHDR and CDR2 is SFDVKD. Trimming stripped 0 bases from V and 5 bases from J, with 7 bases between. The CDR3 is 13 amino acids. CDR3 in DNA: TGTGCCACCAGTGATTTGTGGACCGACGAGCAGTACTTC. It is translated as CATSDLWTDEQYF.

This clonotype was picked up a small number of times. The chain is built from TRBV20-1 and TRBJ2-3; D is tentatively TRBD1 or TRBD2 (5 bases each). This CDR3 has 15 residues. Looked up from germline, CDR1 is DFQATT and CDR2 is SNEGSKA (reference sequence). V lost 4 bases, J lost 2 bases, and 16 bases lay in between. This chain's CDR3 is CSATPPGRSTDTQYF. The CDR3, as DNA: TGCAGTGCTACCCCGCCGGGGCGTTCCACAGATACGCAGTATTTT.

The V call is TRBV2, the J call TRBJ1-2; tentative D call: TRBD1 (5 bases). CDR1 SNHLY and CDR2 FYNNEI come from the germline V gene. The CDR3 extends over 12 amino acids. V lost 6 bases and J 4 bases, leaving 9 bases between the germline ends. Here the CDR3 DNA reads TGTGCCAGCAGCGTGGACACCTATGGCTACACCTTC. Its protein product is CASSVDTYGYTF.

The gene calls are TRBV7-2 and TRBJ1-2; D uncertain. Germline V gene data show CDR1 as SGHTA and CDR2 as FQGNSA. This CDR3 has 14 residues. Trimming removed 5 bases from V and 7 bases from J, with 17 bases in between. The CDR3 DNA is TGTGCCAGCAGCCCCCCCGCACCAGCCGCTGGCTACACCTTC. Its translation is CASSPPAPAAGYTF.

In regard to this clonotype: One end of the junction is discordant with germline, which a read error may explain. The CDR3 nucleotides read TGTGCCGGCAGCTCTCAGCGGGAATCAGGAGAGACCCAGTACTTC. Protein: CAGSSQRESGETQYF. V usage is TRBV7-9 and J usage is TRBJ2-7; TRBD2 aligns across 7 bases. The J call is in doubt because the DNA end fits TRBJ2-5 better. The CDR3 sequence is 15 residues long. Germline V gene sequence: CDR1 SEHNR, CDR2 FQNEAQ (reference sequence).

The gene calls are TRBV28 and TRBJ2-1; 11 bases are shared with TRBD2. With V trimmed by 7 bases and J by 3 bases, 5 bases remained unmatched. Germline-derived CDR1 and CDR2 are MDHEN and SYDVKM. CDR3 length: 15 amino acids. The CDR3 protein is CASNPLAGGYNEQFF. In nucleotides, the CDR3 is TGTGCCAGCAACCCTCTAGCGGGAGGCTACAATGAGCAGTTCTTC.

DNA of the CDR3: TGTGCCAGCAGCCAATGGAACGGAGCAGGAGATACGCAGTATTTT. Translating it yields CASSQWNGAGDTQYF. J is TRBJ2-3 and V is TRBV3-1, with D unresolved. In germline, CDR1 is LGHDT, CDR2 YNNKEL (reference sequence). V was cut by 2 bases and J by 5 bases, with 14 bases left in between. The CDR3 is 15 amino acids.